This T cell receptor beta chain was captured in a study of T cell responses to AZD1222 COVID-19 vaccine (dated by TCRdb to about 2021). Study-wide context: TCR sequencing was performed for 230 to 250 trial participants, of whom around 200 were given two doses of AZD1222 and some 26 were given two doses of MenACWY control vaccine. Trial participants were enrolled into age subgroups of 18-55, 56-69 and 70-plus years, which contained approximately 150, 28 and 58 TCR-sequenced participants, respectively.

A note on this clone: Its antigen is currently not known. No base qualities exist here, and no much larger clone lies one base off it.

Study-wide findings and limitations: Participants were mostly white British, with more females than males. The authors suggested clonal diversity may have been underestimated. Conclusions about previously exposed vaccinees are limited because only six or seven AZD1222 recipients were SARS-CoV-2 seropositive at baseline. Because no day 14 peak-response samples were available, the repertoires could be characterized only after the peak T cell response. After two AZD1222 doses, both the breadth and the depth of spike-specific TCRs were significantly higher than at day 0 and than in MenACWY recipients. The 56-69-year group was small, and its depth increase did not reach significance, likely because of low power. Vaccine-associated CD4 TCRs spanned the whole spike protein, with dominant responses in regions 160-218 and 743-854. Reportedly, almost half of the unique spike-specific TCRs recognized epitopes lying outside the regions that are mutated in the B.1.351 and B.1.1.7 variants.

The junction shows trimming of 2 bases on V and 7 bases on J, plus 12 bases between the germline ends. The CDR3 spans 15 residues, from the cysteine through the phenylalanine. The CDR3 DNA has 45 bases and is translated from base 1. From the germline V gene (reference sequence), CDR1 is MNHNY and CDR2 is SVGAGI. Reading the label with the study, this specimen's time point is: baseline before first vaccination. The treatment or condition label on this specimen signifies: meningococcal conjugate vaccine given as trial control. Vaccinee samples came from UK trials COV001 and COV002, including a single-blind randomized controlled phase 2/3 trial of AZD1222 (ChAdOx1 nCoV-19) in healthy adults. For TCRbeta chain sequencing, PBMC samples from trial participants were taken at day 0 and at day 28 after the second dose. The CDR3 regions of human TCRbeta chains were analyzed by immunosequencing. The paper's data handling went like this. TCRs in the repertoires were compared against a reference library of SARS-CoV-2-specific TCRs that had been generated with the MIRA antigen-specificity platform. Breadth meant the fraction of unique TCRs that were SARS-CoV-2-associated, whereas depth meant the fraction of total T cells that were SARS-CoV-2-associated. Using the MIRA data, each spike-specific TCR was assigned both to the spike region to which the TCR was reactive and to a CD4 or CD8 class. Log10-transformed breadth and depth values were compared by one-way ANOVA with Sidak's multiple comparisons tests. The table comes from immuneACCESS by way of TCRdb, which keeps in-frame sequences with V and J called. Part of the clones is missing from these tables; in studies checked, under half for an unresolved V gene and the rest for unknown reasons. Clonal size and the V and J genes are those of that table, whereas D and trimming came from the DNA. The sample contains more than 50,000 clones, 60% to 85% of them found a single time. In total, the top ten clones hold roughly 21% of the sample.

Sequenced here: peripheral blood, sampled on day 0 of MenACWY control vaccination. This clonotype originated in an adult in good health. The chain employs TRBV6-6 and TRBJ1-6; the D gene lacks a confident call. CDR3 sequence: CASSYRGSENSPLHF. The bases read TGTGCCAGCAGTTACCGTGGGTCTGAGAATTCACCCCTCCACTTT.